The rows below give T cell receptor beta chains drawn from one sample of a study of T cell responses to AZD1222 COVID-19 vaccine. This table comes from immunoSEQ multiplex PCR, and its TCRdb copy is limited to in-frame clones, with some not included. The sample lists fewer than 200,000 clones, over 80% occurring once. The sample consisted of peripheral blood, taken on day 0 of AZD1222 vaccination. These receptors were obtained from an adult in good health. Both conserved end residues are part of each CDR3. D genes are given only for firm matches. Some rows have no size entry. The others give once, few or many, or a class for an expanded clone.

DNA: TGTGCCAGCAGCCAACAGGGACCCTACCACACCTTC
CDR3: CASSQQGPYHTF
size: NA
J: TRBJ1-2
V: TRBV28
D: NA

DNA: TGTGCCAGTACTCCGGGACAGAGCTCCTACAATGAGCAGTTCTTC
CDR3: CASTPGQSSYNEQFF
size: NA
J: TRBJ2-1
V: TRBV19
D: TRBD1

DNA: TGTGCCAGCAGCGTGGTGCTAGCGGAGGCGGAGGAGCTGTTTTTT
CDR3: CASSVVLAEAEELFF
size: NA
J: TRBJ2-2
V: TRBV7-9
D: TRBD2

DNA: TGTGCCAGCAGTGACTCGGCTAGCGGGGAAACCGGGGAGCTGTTTTTT
CDR3: CASSDSASGETGELFF
size: NA
J: TRBJ2-2
V: TRBV6-4
D: TRBD2

DNA: TGTGCCAGCAGTGACCTGACCCAGTACTTC
CDR3: CASSDLTQYF
size: NA
J: TRBJ2-5
V: TRBV6-1
D: NA

DNA: TGTGCCACCAGTGACCCGGCGAGCAATCAGCCCCAGCATTTT
CDR3: CATSDPASNQPQHF
size: NA
J: TRBJ1-5
V: TRBV24-1
D: NA

DNA: TGTGCCAGCAGTGTTTTGGGACGGAGCTCTGGAAACACCATATATTTT
CDR3: CASSVLGRSSGNTIYF
size: NA
J: TRBJ1-3
V: TRBV2
D: NA

DNA: TGTGCCAGCAGCTCCCTAAGCGGCAACTCCTACAATGAGCAGTTCTTC
CDR3: CASSSLSGNSYNEQFF
size: NA
J: TRBJ2-1
V: TRBV7-9
D: NA

DNA: TGTGCCAGCAGCCCACAGGGTGGAAGTTCCTACGAGCAGTACTTC
CDR3: CASSPQGGSSYEQYF
size: NA
J: TRBJ2-7
V: TRBV7-9
D: NA

DNA: TGTGCCAGCAGTTTAGGCGATTATGGCTACACCTTC
CDR3: CASSLGDYGYTF
size: NA
J: TRBJ1-2
V: TRBV28
D: NA

DNA: TGTGCCAGCAGTGAAGCGCACCCGAGTGATTCACCCCTCCACTTT
CDR3: CASSEAHPSDSPLHF
size: NA
J: TRBJ1-6
V: TRBV2
D: NA

DNA: TGTGCCACCACCGGCACCTACTCTGGAAACACCATATATTTT
CDR3: CATTGTYSGNTIYF
size: NA
J: TRBJ1-3
V: TRBV19
D: NA

DNA: TGCGCCAGCAGTGAGTCGCAAGGTTATGGCTACACCTTC
CDR3: CASSESQGYGYTF
size: NA
J: TRBJ1-2
V: TRBV10-2
D: NA

DNA: TGTGCCAGCTCAATCACCGGGACAGGGGAATATGGCTACACCTTC
CDR3: CASSITGTGEYGYTF
size: NA
J: TRBJ1-2
V: TRBV18
D: TRBD1

DNA: TGTGCCAGCAGCCAAGGCACTGGACTAGCGAGCAATGAGCAGTTCTTC
CDR3: CASSQGTGLASNEQFF
size: NA
J: TRBJ2-1
V: TRBV14
D: TRBD2

DNA: TGTGCCAGCAGCCAAGAATGGACGAGGAACGGCTTTCGGGGCTACACCTTC
CDR3: CASSQEWTRNGFRGYTF
size: NA
J: TRBJ1-2
V: TRBV3-1/TRBV3-2
D: NA

DNA: TGTGCCAGCAGTTTACGGGCGGGGCCCCAGCATTTT
CDR3: CASSLRAGPQHF
size: NA
J: TRBJ1-5
V: TRBV28
D: NA

DNA: TGCGCCAGCAGCCCGTCCGGGTTAACAGGAAGAAACATTCAGTACTTC
CDR3: CASSPSGLTGRNIQYF
size: NA
J: TRBJ2-4
V: TRBV4-3
D: NA

DNA: TGCGCCAGCAGCCATCCTACGGGCGGCTACGAGCAGTACTTC
CDR3: CASSHPTGGYEQYF
size: NA
J: TRBJ2-7
V: TRBV4-1
D: NA

DNA: TGTGCCAGCAGCTCCGACAGGGGTGGTGAGCAGTTCTTC
CDR3: CASSSDRGGEQFF
size: NA
J: TRBJ2-1
V: TRBV7-3
D: TRBD1

DNA: TGTGCCAGTACCCGGGACAGGGGGACAGATACGCAGTATTTT
CDR3: CASTRDRGTDTQYF
size: NA
J: TRBJ2-3
V: TRBV19
D: TRBD1

DNA: TGTGCCAGCGGGGTTTACCCAACTAATGAAAAACTGTTTTTT
CDR3: CASGVYPTNEKLFF
size: once
J: TRBJ1-4
V: TRBV6-5
D: NA

DNA: TGTGCCAGCAGCGACCCCGGACAGACTAGCTCCTACGAGCAGTACTTC
CDR3: CASSDPGQTSSYEQYF
size: NA
J: TRBJ2-7
V: TRBV6-2/TRBV6-3
D: NA

DNA: TGTGCCAGCAGCCCCTCCGGGACCTCCTTCACAGATACGCAGTATTTT
CDR3: CASSPSGTSFTDTQYF
size: NA
J: TRBJ2-3
V: TRBV7-3
D: NA

DNA: TGTGCCAGCAGCCAAGATCGAAGCTACGAGCAGTACTTC
CDR3: CASSQDRSYEQYF
size: NA
J: TRBJ2-7
V: TRBV3-1/TRBV3-2
D: NA

DNA: TGTGCCAGCAGTTTAAGGTCACGTGAAGCTTTCTTT
CDR3: CASSLRSREAFF
size: NA
J: TRBJ1-1
V: TRBV12-3/TRBV12-4
D: NA

DNA: TGTGCCAGCAGCTCCCCGGGACAGGGGTTTAACGAGCAGTACTTC
CDR3: CASSSPGQGFNEQYF
size: NA
J: TRBJ2-7
V: TRBV11-2
D: TRBD1

DNA: TGTGCCAGCAGCTACCAGGGAAGAGAGACCCAGTACTTC
CDR3: CASSYQGRETQYF
size: NA
J: TRBJ2-5
V: TRBV7-2
D: NA

DNA: TGTGCCAGCAGTGACGAGGATTCGTCGGATACGCAGTATTTT
CDR3: CASSDEDSSDTQYF
size: NA
J: TRBJ2-3
V: TRBV6-4
D: NA

DNA: TGTGCCAGCAGCTCCGGGGGCGCCCAGAACACCGGGGAGCTGTTTTTT
CDR3: CASSSGGAQNTGELFF
size: NA
J: TRBJ2-2
V: TRBV6-2/TRBV6-3
D: NA

DNA: TGTGCCAGAAGCTTGCGGGCGGAGCAGTACTTC
CDR3: CARSLRAEQYF
size: once
J: TRBJ2-7
V: TRBV5-3
D: NA

DNA: TGTGCCAGCAGCCCATCTGCGTCAGGGGGCTTCTCCAAAAACATTCAGTACTTC
CDR3: CASSPSASGGFSKNIQYF
size: NA
J: TRBJ2-4
V: TRBV7-2
D: TRBD1

DNA: TGTGCCAGCAGTGAACTCGGCCTAGCGGGCTCCTACGAGCAGTACTTC
CDR3: CASSELGLAGSYEQYF
size: once
J: TRBJ2-7
V: TRBV6-1
D: TRBD2

DNA: TGCGCCAGCAGCTTGGAAGCCCAGGTTAGCGGGAGGACTCGCCCCTTCTACGAGCAGTACTTC
CDR3: CASSLEAQVSGRTRPFYEQYF
size: once
J: TRBJ2-7
V: TRBV5-1
D: TRBD2

DNA: TGTGCTAGTGGTTTGGATGGGTACACTGAAGCTTTCTTT
CDR3: CASGLDGYTEAFF
size: NA
J: TRBJ1-1
V: TRBV12-5
D: NA

DNA: TGTGCCAGTAGTATTCTGGACACTGGGGCCAACGTCCTGACTTTC
CDR3: CASSILDTGANVLTF
size: NA
J: TRBJ2-6
V: TRBV19
D: NA

DNA: TGTGCCAGCAGTGCTGGGCAGATCTATGGCTACACCTTC
CDR3: CASSAGQIYGYTF
size: NA
J: TRBJ1-2
V: TRBV2
D: NA

DNA: TGTGCCAGCAGTTTTGGGATTCGGATGGCTTTCTTT
CDR3: CASSFGIRMAFF
size: NA
J: TRBJ1-1
V: TRBV28
D: NA

DNA: TGTGCCAGCAGCTATGGACTAGCGGGAGTCGGGTACGAGCAGTACTTC
CDR3: CASSYGLAGVGYEQYF
size: NA
J: TRBJ2-7
V: TRBV21-1
D: NA

DNA: TGCGCCAGCAGCTCGAATGCGGGACAGGGAGCCTCGAAAGCTTTCTTT
CDR3: CASSSNAGQGASKAFF
size: NA
J: TRBJ1-1
V: TRBV5-1
D: TRBD1

DNA: TGTGCCAGCAGCCGCACTCAGGGGTCCGGGGCACCCCTCCACTTT
CDR3: CASSRTQGSGAPLHF
size: NA
J: TRBJ1-6
V: TRBV28
D: NA

DNA: TGTGCCAGCAGTTACGGGGGGGCTAGCACAGATACGCAGTATTTT
CDR3: CASSYGGASTDTQYF
size: NA
J: TRBJ2-3
V: TRBV6-5
D: NA

DNA: TGTGCCAGCAGAGCCCGACCGGGGACAGGGTACAATCAGCCCCAGCATTTT
CDR3: CASRARPGTGYNQPQHF
size: NA
J: TRBJ1-5
V: TRBV6-7
D: TRBD1

DNA: TGTGCCAGCAGGAGGGACAGGGGCGGCACTGAAGCTTTCTTT
CDR3: CASRRDRGGTEAFF
size: NA
J: TRBJ1-1
V: TRBV2
D: TRBD1

DNA: TGTGCCATCAGTGGCTCCCCGGAAGGGGGCTCCTACGAGCAGTACTTC
CDR3: CAISGSPEGGSYEQYF
size: NA
J: TRBJ2-7
V: TRBV10-3
D: NA

DNA: TGTGCCAGCAGCTTGGACAACAATGAGCAGTTCTTC
CDR3: CASSLDNNEQFF
size: NA
J: TRBJ2-1
V: TRBV5-4
D: NA

DNA: TGTGCCAGCAGTGCCGACAGGGACCAGCCCCAGCATTTT
CDR3: CASSADRDQPQHF
size: few
J: TRBJ1-5
V: TRBV6-4
D: TRBD1

DNA: TGTGCCAGCAGTTTAGATCAAGAGACCCAGTACTTC
CDR3: CASSLDQETQYF
size: NA
J: TRBJ2-5
V: TRBV12-3/TRBV12-4
D: NA

DNA: TGTGCCAGTAGTTCTGCGGGATACACCGGGGAGCTGTTTTTT
CDR3: CASSSAGYTGELFF
size: once
J: TRBJ2-2
V: TRBV19
D: NA

DNA: TGCGCCAGCAGCCCCCAGTGGCAAGGGGCTACCGGGGAGCTGTTTTTT
CDR3: CASSPQWQGATGELFF
size: NA
J: TRBJ2-2
V: TRBV4-1
D: NA

DNA: TGTGCCAGCAGCCAATCCCAGGGGTCTTTCAATCAGCCCCAGCATTTT
CDR3: CASSQSQGSFNQPQHF
size: NA
J: TRBJ1-5
V: TRBV3-1/TRBV3-2
D: NA

DNA: TGCGCCAGCAGCCAAGATCGGGGGGCGAGGGAACAAGAGACCCAGTACTTC
CDR3: CASSQDRGAREQETQYF
size: NA
J: TRBJ2-5
V: TRBV4-3
D: NA

DNA: TGTGCCATCAGGGCTAGCGGGAATGACAATGAGCAGTTCTTC
CDR3: CAIRASGNDNEQFF
size: NA
J: TRBJ2-1
V: TRBV10-3
D: TRBD2

DNA: TGTGCCAGCAGCTTGACAGGGGCAGAGACCCAGTACTTC
CDR3: CASSLTGAETQYF
size: NA
J: TRBJ2-5
V: TRBV5-4
D: TRBD1

DNA: TGTGCCCGCCGCGGCCGGGAGCCCCAAGAGACCCAGTACTTC
CDR3: CARRGREPQETQYF
size: once
J: TRBJ2-5
V: TRBV5-5
D: NA